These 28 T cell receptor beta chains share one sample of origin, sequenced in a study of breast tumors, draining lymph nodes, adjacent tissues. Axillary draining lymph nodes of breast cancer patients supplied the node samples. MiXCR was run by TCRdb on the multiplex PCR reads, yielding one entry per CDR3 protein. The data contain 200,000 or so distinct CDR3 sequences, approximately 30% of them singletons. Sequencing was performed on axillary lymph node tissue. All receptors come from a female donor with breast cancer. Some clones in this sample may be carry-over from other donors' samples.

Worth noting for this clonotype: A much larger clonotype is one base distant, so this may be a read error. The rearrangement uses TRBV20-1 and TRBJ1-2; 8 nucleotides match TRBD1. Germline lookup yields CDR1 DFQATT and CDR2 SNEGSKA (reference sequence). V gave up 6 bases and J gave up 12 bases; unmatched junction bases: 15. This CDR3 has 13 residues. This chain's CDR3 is CSARSDRGGADTF. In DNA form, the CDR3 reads TGCAGTGCCAGAAGCGACAGGGGCGGGGCGGACACCTTC.

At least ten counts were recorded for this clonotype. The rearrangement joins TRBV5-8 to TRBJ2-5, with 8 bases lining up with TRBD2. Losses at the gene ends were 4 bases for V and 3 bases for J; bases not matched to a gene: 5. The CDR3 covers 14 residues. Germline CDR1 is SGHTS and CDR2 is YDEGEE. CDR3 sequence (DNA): TGTGCCAGCAGCGTGCTAGCGGGCGAAGAGACCCAGTACTTC. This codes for CASSVLAGEETQYF.

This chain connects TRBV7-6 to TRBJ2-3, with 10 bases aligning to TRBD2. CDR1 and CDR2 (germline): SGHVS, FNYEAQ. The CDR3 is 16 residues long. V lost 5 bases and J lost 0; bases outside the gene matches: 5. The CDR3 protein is CASSHSSGSSTDTQYF. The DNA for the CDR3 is TGTGCCAGCAGCCACTCTAGCGGGAGTAGCACAGATACGCAGTATTTT.

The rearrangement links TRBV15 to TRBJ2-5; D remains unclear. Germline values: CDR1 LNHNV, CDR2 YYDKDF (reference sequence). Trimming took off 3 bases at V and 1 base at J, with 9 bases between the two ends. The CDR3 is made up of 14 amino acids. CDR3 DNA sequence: TGTGCCACCAGCAGCCCAGACATCCAAGAGACCCAGTACTTC. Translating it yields CATSSPDIQETQYF.

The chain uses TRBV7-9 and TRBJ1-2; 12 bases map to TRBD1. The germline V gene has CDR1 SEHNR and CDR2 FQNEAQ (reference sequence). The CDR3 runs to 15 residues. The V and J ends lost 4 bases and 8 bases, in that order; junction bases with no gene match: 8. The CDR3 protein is CASSSWDRGLGGYTF. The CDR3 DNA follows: TGTGCCAGCAGCTCCTGGGACAGGGGGCTCGGAGGCTACACCTTC.

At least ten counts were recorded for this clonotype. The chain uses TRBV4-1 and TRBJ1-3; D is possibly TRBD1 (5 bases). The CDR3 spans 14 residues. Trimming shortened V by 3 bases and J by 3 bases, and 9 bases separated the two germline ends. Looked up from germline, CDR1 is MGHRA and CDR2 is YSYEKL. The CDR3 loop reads CASSQTALGNTIYF. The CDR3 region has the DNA TGCGCCAGCAGCCAGACAGCTCTTGGAAACACCATATATTTT.

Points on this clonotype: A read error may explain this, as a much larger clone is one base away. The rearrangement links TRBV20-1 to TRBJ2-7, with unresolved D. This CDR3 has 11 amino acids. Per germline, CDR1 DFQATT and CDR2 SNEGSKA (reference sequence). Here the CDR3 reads CSASSAYEQSF. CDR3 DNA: TGCAGTGCTTCAAGCGCCTACGAGCAGTCCTTC.

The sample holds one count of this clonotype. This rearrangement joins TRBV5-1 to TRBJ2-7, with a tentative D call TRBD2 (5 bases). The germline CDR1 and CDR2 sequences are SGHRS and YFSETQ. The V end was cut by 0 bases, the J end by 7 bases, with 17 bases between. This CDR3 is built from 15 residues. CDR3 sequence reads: CASSLDSGNLYEQYF. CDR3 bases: TGCGCCAGCAGCTTGGATTCGGGAAACCTCTATGAGCAGTACTTC.

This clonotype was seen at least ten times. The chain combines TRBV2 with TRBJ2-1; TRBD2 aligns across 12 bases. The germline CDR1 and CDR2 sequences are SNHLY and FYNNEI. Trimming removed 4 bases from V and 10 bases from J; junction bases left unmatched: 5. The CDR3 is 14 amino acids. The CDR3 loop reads CASSGLAGDSEQFF. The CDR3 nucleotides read TGTGCCAGCAGTGGACTAGCGGGAGATAGCGAGCAGTTCTTC.

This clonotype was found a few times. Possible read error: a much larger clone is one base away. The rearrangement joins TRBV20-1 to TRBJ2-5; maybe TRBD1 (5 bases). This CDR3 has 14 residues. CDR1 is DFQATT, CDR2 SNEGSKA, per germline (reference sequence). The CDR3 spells CSAEPQAFQATQYF. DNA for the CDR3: TGCAGCGCGGAACCACAGGCGTTCCAAGCGACCCAGTACTTC.

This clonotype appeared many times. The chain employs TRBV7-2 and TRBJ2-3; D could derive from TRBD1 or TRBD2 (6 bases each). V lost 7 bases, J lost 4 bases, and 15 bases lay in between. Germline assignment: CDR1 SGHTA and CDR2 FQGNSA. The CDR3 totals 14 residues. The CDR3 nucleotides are TGTGCCAGCACCCTTAGGGGGGCGGCAGATACGCAGTATTTT. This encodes CASTLRGAADTQYF.

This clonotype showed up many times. CDR3 residues: CASSLNPAYEQYF. CDR3 coding DNA: TGTGCCAGCTCGCTCAACCCCGCCTACGAGCAGTACTTC. The chain uses TRBV18 and TRBJ2-7; D unresolved. CDR1 KGHSH and CDR2 LQKENI come from the germline V gene. This CDR3 is 13 amino acids long. V was trimmed by 6 bases and J by 2 bases, leaving 11 bases between them.

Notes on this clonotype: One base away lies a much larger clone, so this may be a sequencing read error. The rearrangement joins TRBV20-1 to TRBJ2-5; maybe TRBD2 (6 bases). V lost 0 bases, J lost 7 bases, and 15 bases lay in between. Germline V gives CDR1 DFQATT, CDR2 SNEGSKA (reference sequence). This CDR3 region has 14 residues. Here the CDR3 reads CSAREGLEEATQYF. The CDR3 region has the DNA TGCAGTGCTAGAGAGGGACTGGAAGAAGCGACCCAGTACTTC.

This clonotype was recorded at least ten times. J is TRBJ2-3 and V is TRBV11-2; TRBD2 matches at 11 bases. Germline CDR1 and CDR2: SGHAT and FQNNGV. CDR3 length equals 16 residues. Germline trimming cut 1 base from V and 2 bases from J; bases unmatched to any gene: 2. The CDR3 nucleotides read TGTGCCAGCAGCTTAGGGACTAGCGGGTTCACAGATACGCAGTATTTT. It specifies CASSLGTSGFTDTQYF.

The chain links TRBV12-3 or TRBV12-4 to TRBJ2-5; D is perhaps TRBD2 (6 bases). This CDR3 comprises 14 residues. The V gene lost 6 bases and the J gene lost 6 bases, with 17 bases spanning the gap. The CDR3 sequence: CASRTDGSRKTQYF. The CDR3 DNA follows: TGTGCCAGCAGGACCGACGGGAGCAGAAAGACCCAGTACTTC.

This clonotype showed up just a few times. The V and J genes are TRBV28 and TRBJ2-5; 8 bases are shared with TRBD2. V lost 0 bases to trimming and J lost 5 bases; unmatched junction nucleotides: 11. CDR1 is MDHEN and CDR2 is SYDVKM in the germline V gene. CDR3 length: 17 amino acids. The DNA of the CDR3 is TGTGCCAGCAGTTTATGGGGCGTGGCGGGAGGACGGGAGACCCAGTACTTC. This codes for CASSLWGVAGGRETQYF. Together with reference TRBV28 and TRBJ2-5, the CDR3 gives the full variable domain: DVKVTQSSRYLVKRTGEKVFLECVQDMDHENMFWYRQDPGLGLRLIYFSYDVKMKEKGDIPEGYSVSREKKERFSLILESASTNQTSMYLCASSLWGVAGGRETQYFGPGTRLLVL.

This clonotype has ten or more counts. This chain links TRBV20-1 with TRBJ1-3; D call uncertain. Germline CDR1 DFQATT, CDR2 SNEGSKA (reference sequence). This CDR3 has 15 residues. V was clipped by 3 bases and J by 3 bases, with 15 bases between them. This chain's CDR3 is CSASVARFGGNTIYF. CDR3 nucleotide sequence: TGCAGTGCTAGTGTTGCAAGATTTGGTGGAAACACCATATATTTT.

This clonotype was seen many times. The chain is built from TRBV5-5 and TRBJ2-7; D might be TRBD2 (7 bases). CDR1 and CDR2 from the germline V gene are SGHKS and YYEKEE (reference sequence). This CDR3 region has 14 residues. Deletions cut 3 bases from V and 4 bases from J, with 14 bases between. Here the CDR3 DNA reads TGTGCCAGCAGCTCCTTAGGGGGGGGGTACGAGCAGTACTTC. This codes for CASSSLGGGYEQYF.

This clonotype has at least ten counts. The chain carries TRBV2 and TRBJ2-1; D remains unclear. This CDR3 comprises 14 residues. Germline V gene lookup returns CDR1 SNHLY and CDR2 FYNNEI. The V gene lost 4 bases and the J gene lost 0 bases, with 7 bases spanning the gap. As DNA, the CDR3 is TGTGCCAGCAGTGGTGTCTACTCCTACAATGAGCAGTTCTTC. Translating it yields CASSGVYSYNEQFF. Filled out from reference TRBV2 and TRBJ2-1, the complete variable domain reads EPEVTQTPSHQVTQMGQEVILRCVPISNHLYFYWYRQILGQKVEFLVSFYNNEISEKSEIFDDQFSVERPDGSNFTLKIRSTKLEDSAMYFCASSGVYSYNEQFFGPGTRLTVL.

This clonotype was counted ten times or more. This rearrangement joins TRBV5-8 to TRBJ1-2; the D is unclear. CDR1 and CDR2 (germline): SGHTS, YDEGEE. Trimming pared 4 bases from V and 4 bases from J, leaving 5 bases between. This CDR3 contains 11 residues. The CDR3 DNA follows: TGTGCCAGCAGCCTCCCCTATGGCTACACCTTC. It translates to CASSLPYGYTF. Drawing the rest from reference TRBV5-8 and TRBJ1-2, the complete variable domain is EAGVTQSPTHLIKTRGQQATLRCSPISGHTSVYWYQQALGLGLQFLLWYDEGEERNRGNFPPRFSGRQFPNYSSELNVNALELEDSALYLCASSLPYGYTFGSGTRLTVV.

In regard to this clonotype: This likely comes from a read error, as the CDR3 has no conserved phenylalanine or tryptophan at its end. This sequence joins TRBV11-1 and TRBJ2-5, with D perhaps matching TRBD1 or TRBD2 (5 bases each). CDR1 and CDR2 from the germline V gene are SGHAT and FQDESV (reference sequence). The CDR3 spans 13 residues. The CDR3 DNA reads TGTGCCAGCAGCTTCGGGACCCAAGCGACCCAGTACCTC. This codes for CASSFGTQATQYL.

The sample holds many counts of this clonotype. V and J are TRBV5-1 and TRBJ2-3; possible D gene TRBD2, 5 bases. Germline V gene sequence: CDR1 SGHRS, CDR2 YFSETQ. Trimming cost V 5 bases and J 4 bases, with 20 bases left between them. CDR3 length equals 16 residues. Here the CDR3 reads CASRYPRDHSPDTQYF. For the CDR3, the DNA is TGCGCCAGCAGATATCCCCGGGATCATAGTCCAGATACGCAGTATTTT. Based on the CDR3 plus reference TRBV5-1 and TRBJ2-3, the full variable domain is KAGVTQTPRYLIKTRGQQVTLSCSPISGHRSVSWYQQTPGQGLQFLFEYFSETQRNKGNFPGRFSGRQFSNSRSEMNVSTLELGDSALYLCASRYPRDHSPDTQYFGPGTRLTVL.

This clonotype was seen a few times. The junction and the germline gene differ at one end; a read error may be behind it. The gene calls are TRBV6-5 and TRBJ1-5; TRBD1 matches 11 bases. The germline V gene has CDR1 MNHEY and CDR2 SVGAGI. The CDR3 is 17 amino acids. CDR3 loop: CASSHSLPGTGGQPQHF. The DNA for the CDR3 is TGTGCCAGCAGTCACTCGCTTCCCGGGACAGGGGGGCAGCCCCAGCATTTT.

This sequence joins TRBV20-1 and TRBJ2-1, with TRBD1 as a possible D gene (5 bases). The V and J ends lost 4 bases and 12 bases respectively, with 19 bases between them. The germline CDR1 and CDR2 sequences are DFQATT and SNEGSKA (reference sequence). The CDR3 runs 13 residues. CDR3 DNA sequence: TGCAGTGCTAACAGGCAGAACACTGAAGCGCAGTTCTTC. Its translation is CSANRQNTEAQFF.

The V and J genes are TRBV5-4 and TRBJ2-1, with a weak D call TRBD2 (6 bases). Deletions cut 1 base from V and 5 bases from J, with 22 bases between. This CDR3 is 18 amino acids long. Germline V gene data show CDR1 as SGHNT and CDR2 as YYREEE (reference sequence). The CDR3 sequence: CASSLSGSGRREDNEQFF. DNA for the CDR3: TGTGCCAGCAGCTTGAGTGGGAGCGGGCGCAGGGAGGACAATGAGCAGTTCTTC.

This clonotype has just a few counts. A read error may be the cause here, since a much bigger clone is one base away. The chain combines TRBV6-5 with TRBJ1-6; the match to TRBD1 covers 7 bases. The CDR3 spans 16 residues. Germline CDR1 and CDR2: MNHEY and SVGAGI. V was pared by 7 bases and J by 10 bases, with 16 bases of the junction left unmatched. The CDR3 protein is CASILEGGPGPSPLHF. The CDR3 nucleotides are TGTGCCAGCATCCTAGAAGGGGGCCCGGGCCCATCACCCCTCCACTTT.

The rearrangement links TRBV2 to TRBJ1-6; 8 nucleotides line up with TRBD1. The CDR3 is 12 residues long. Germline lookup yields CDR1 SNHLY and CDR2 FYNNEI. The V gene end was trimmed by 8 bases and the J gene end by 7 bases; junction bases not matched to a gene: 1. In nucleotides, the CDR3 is TGTGCCAGCCGGACAGGGAATTCACCCCTCCACTTT. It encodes CASRTGNSPLHF. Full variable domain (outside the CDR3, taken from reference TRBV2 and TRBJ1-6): EPEVTQTPSHQVTQMGQEVILRCVPISNHLYFYWYRQILGQKVEFLVSFYNNEISEKSEIFDDQFSVERPDGSNFTLKIRSTKLEDSAMYFCASRTGNSPLHFGNGTRLTVT.

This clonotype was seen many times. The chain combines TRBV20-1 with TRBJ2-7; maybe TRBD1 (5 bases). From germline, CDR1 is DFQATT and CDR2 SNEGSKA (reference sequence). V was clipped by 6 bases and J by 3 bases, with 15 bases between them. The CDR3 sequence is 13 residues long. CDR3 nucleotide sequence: TGCAGTGCCACCAAGACAGCCCACTACGAGCAGTACTTC. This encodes CSATKTAHYEQYF.